Included here is one TCR beta chain sequence, with context. Profiled with immunoSEQ multiplex PCR; TCRdb holds only in-frame clones, not every one. Altogether about 96,000 clones are present, under 90% being singletons, with the ten largest covering about 5.8%. This sample is part of a study of OX40 agonist ivuxolimab in advanced cancers. Study-wide context: Anti-PD-1, anti-PD-L1 or anti-CTLA-4 therapy given earlier was allowed, and roughly 40% had some.

The CDR3 has 16 residues. The V gene end was trimmed by 5 bases and the J gene end by 8 bases; junction bases not matched to a gene: 14. Per the germline V gene, CDR1 is LNHNV and CDR2 is YYDKDF (reference sequence). Sequences were derived from CD4+ or CD8+ T cells sorted from blood, sampled in a trial of the OX40 agonist ivuxolimab. The chain carries TRBV15 and TRBJ2-1; 8 bases fit TRBD2. The TCR comes from an adult with an advanced solid tumor such as melanoma, head and neck, liver or kidney cancer. This CDR3 is CATSGDLSGTFYEQFF. Written as DNA, the CDR3 is TGTGCCACCAGCGGGGACCTTAGCGGGACTTTCTATGAGCAGTTCTTC. Drawing the rest from reference TRBV15 and TRBJ2-1, the complete variable domain is DAMVIQNPRYQVTQFGKPVTLSCSQTLNHNVMYWYQQKSSQAPKLLFHYYDKDFNNEADTPDNFQSRRPNTSFCFLDIRSPGLGDTAMYLCATSGDLSGTFYEQFFGPGTRLTVL.